This TCR beta chain is from a study of radiotherapy plus CTLA-4 blockade in lung cancer. Findings and limits, study-wide: Among blood TCR repertoires after radiotherapy plus ipilimumab, tumor-derived clones expanded.

This clone was detected a few times. The antigen remains undetermined. CDR1 and CDR2 from the germline V gene are MDHEN and SYDVKM. The CDR3 has 15 residues. The V gene lost 6 bases and the J gene lost 0 bases, with 11 bases spanning the gap. Method: immunoSEQ multiplex PCR; TCRdb's copy keeps in-frame clones and lacks some. The sample has roughly 59,000 clones, 65% to 80% seen once; the top ten hold around 8.8%. The receptor's source is a human donor with non-small cell lung cancer whose response to radiotherapy plus ipilimumab could not be evaluated. The starting material was peripheral blood, obtained from a patient treated with radiotherapy plus ipilimumab. This chain connects TRBV28 to TRBJ2-2; a possible D gene is TRBD2 (6 bases). The CDR3 spells CASRPGATNTGELFF. The CDR3 coding sequence is TGTGCCAGCAGGCCGGGAGCGACGAACACCGGGGAGCTGTTTTTT.